These T cell receptor beta chains were read from a single sample in a study of blood T cell repertoires in COVID-19. TCRdb keeps only in-frame clones here, not all; method: immunoSEQ multiplex PCR. The top ten clones hold just over 2.5% of a sample with 200,000 to 250,000 clones, roughly 90% of them seen once. Sequenced: PBMCs or T cells enriched from blood (not recorded which). These receptors were taken from a woman between 25 and 40 years old with acute COVID-19. CDR3s include the opening cysteine and the closing phenylalanine or tryptophan. D genes are given only for firm matches. Some rows mark clone size as missing; the rest say once, few, many or name a class of expanded clone.

>TRBD2|TRBV30|-|TRBJ2-3
CAWSEFGGEGDTQYF
TGTGCCTGGAGTGAGTTTGGGGGGGAGGGGGATACGCAGTATTTT
>TRBD1|TRBV19|once|TRBJ2-2
CASSLTGTGELFF
TGTGCCAGTAGTTTGACAGGGACCGGGGAGCTGTTTTTT
>-|TRBV6-5|-|TRBJ1-4
CASAVGRTREKLFF
TGTGCCAGCGCGGTTGGAAGAACAAGAGAAAAACTGTTTTTT
>TRBD1|TRBV5-1|-|TRBJ1-1
CASSWDSHTEAFF
TGCGCCAGCAGCTGGGACAGTCACACTGAAGCTTTCTTT
>-|TRBV6-1|-|TRBJ2-3
CASSESSGGPDTQYF
TGTGCCAGCAGTGAATCCTCGGGGGGCCCCGATACGCAGTATTTT
>-|TRBV5-6|-|TRBJ2-7
CASSQTGEQYF
TGTGCCAGCAGCCAGACAGGTGAGCAGTACTTC
>TRBD1|TRBV27|-|TRBJ1-2
CASSTGTEAYGYTF
TGTGCCAGCAGTACCGGGACAGAGGCCTATGGCTACACCTTC
>-|TRBV27|once|TRBJ1-2
CASSLLGSYGYTF
TGTGCCAGCAGTTTATTGGGCAGCTATGGCTACACCTTC
>TRBD1|TRBV6-5|-|TRBJ1-2
CASSSPWDRGREDYTF
TGTGCCAGCAGTTCTCCCTGGGACAGGGGGCGAGAAGACTACACCTTC
>-|TRBV18|-|TRBJ1-4
CASSPGAGSEKLFF
TGTGCCAGCTCACCGGGGGCAGGGTCTGAAAAACTGTTTTTT
>-|TRBV18|-|TRBJ2-1
CASSPTYNEQFF
TGTGCCAGCTCACCAACATACAATGAGCAGTTCTTC
>TRBD1|TRBV11-1|-|TRBJ2-7
CASSLSGQPYEQYF
TGTGCCAGCAGCTTATCGGGACAGCCGTACGAGCAGTACTTC
>TRBD1|TRBV7-9|-|TRBJ1-1
CASTTPGTDNTEAFF
TGTGCCAGCACAACTCCCGGGACAGACAACACTGAAGCTTTCTTT
>-|TRBV7-2|-|TRBJ1-2
CASSLGTEYYGYTF
TGTGCCAGCAGCTTAGGGACAGAGTACTATGGCTACACCTTC
>TRBD1|TRBV19|-|TRBJ2-7
CASSMSFDRDHEQYF
TGTGCCAGTAGTATGAGTTTTGACAGGGATCACGAGCAGTACTTC
>-|TRBV4-2|-|TRBJ1-2
CASSDRQHGYTF
TGTGCCAGCAGCGATCGACAGCATGGCTACACCTTC
>-|TRBV10-1|-|TRBJ1-1
CASSATANTEAFF
TGCGCCAGCAGCGCCACAGCGAACACTGAAGCTTTCTTT
>-|TRBV6-5|-|TRBJ2-1
CASSTFGSYNEQFF
TGTGCCAGCAGTACCTTCGGGAGCTACAATGAGCAGTTCTTC
>TRBD1|TRBV11-2|-|TRBJ1-6
CASSPRTGRSYNSPLHF
TGTGCCAGCAGCCCCAGGACAGGGAGGTCCTATAATTCACCCCTCCACTTT
>TRBD2|TRBV5-8|once|TRBJ2-7
CASSLYLAARREQYF
TGTGCCAGCAGCTTGTACCTAGCGGCCCGCCGGGAGCAGTACTTC
>-|TRBV12-3/TRBV12-4|once|TRBJ1-2
CASSLGQFYGYTF
TGTGCCAGCAGTTTAGGACAATTCTATGGCTACACCTTC
>TRBD1|TRBV4-1|-|TRBJ2-7
CASSHPTGTGGYEQYF
TGCGCCAGCAGCCACCCAACCGGGACAGGGGGTTACGAGCAGTACTTC